These 5 T cell receptor beta chains originate from one sample sequenced in a study of human T cells and chemical hapten exposure. Regarding time point: pre-sensitization, week 0. Treatment described: therapeutic diphenylcyclopropenone sensitization with weekly scalp DPC. MiXCR was run by TCRdb on the RACE reads, yielding one entry per CDR3 protein. Found here are almost 40,000 distinct CDR3 sequences, 6.5% to 8% of them singletons; the top ten hold around 1.2%. Specimen: whole blood, collected in connection with sensitization to the hapten diphenylcyclopropenone (DPC). The receptors were gathered from a woman between 45 and 65 years old with alopecia areata. Some clones in this sample may be carry-over from other donors' samples.

There are many counts of this clonotype. This chain joins TRBV7-3 and TRBJ1-1, with TRBD1 identical over 10 bases. V was clipped by 3 bases and J by 12 bases; unmatched bases: 4. The CDR3 length is 12 residues. Germline CDR1 reads SGHTA; CDR2 reads FQGTGA. DNA of the CDR3: TGTGCCAGCAGCTTCGGGACAGGGGAGACTTTCTTT. It specifies CASSFGTGETFF.

This clonotype has ten or more counts. This chain uses TRBV7-6 with TRBJ2-2; D call uncertain. Per the germline V gene, CDR1 is SGHVS and CDR2 is FNYEAQ. The V end was cut by 0 bases, the J end by 5 bases, with 4 bases between. The CDR3 is made up of 13 amino acids. This chain's CDR3 is CASSLARTGELFF. CDR3 in DNA: TGTGCCAGCAGCTTAGCCCGGACCGGGGAGCTGTTTTTT.

V gene TRBV20-1 combines with J gene TRBJ2-7; D not resolved. The J call may be faulty, since TRBJ2-1 better matches the DNA end. Per the germline V gene, CDR1 is DFQATT and CDR2 is SNEGSKA (reference sequence). The CDR3 sequence is 14 residues long. The CDR3 is CSARDAGDAREQFF. The CDR3 DNA reads TGCAGTGCTAGAGATGCCGGAGACGCGAGGGAGCAGTTCTTC.

This clonotype showed up many times. The chain employs TRBV5-1 and TRBJ2-5; 7 bases are shared with TRBD1. The CDR3 contains 13 residues. Germline CDR1 is SGHRS and CDR2 is YFSETQ. Trimming at V came to 5 bases and at J to 7 bases, leaving 8 bases not matched to a gene. The DNA of the CDR3 is TGCGCCAGCAGTACAAGGGACAGAGGGACCCAGTACTTC. Its translation: CASSTRDRGTQYF.

This clonotype has only a few counts. CDR3 nucleotide sequence: TGTGCCAGCAGCTTGATAGCAGTCGCGAACTATGGCTACACCTTC. Amino acids: CASSLIAVANYGYTF. This chain connects TRBV7-9 to TRBJ1-2; no definite D call. The CDR3 contains 15 residues. Germline V lookup: CDR1 SEHNR, CDR2 FQNEAQ (reference sequence). Trimming took off 3 bases at V and 2 bases at J, with 13 bases between the two ends.